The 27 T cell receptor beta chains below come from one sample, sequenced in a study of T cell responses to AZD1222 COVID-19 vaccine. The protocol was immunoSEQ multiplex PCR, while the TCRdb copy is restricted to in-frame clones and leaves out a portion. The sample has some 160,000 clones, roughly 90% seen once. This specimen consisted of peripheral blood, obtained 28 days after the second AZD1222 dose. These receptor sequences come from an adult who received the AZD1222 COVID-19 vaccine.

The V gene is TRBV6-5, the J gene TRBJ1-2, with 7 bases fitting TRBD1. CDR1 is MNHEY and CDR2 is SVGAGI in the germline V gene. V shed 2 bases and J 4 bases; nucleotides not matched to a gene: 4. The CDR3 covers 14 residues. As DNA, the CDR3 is TGTGCCAGCAGTTACGGGCCAGGGGGCTATGGCTACACCTTC. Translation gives CASSYGPGGYGYTF.

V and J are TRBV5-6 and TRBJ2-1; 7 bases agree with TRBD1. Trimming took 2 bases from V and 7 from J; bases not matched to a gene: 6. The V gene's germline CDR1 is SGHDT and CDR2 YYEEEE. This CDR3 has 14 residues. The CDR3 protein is CASSLQGTGNEQFF. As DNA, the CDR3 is TGTGCCAGCAGCTTACAGGGGACCGGGAATGAGCAGTTCTTC. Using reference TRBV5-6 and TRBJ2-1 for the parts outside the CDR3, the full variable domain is DAGVTQSPTHLIKTRGQQVTLRCSPKSGHDTVSWYQQALGQGPQFIFQYYEEEERQRGNFPDRFSGHQFPNYSSELNVNALLLGDSALYLCASSLQGTGNEQFFGPGTRLTVL.

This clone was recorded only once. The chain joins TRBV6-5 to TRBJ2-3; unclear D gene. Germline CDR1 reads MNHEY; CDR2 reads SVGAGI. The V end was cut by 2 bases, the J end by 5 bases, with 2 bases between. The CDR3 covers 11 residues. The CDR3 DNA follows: TGTGCCAGCAGTTACCAAGATACGCAGTATTTT. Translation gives CASSYQDTQYF.

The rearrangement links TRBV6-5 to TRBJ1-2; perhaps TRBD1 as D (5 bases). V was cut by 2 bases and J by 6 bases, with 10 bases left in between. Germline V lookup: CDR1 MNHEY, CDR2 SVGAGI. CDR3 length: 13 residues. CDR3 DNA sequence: TGTGCCAGCAGTTACGCGGGGCGGAATGGCTACACCTTC. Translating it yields CASSYAGRNGYTF.

CDR3: CASSLQGITEAFF. CDR3 nucleotide sequence: TGCGCCAGCAGTCTCCAGGGGATCACTGAAGCTTTCTTT. The genes are TRBV10-2 and TRBJ1-1; possible D gene TRBD1, 6 bases. Germline CDR1 reads WSHSY; CDR2 reads SAAADI. The CDR3 totals 13 residues. Trimming pared 5 bases from V and 4 bases from J, leaving 11 bases between.

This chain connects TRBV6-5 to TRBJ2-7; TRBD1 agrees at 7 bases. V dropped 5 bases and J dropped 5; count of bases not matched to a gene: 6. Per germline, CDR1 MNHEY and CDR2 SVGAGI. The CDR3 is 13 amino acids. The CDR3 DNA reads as TGTGCCAGCAGTCCGACAGGGATCCACGAGCAGTACTTC. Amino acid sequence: CASSPTGIHEQYF.

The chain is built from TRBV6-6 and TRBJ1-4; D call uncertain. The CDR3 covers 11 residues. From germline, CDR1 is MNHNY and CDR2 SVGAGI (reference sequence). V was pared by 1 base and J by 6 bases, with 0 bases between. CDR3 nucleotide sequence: TGTGCCAGCAGTTACTATGAAAAACTGTTTTTT. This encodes CASSYYEKLFF.

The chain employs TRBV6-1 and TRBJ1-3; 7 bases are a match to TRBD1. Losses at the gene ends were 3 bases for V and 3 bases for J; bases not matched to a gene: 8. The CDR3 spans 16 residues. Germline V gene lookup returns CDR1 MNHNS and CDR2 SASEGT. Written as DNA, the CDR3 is TGTGCCAGCAGTGACATCTTACAGGGGAGTGGAAACACCATATATTTT. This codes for CASSDILQGSGNTIYF.

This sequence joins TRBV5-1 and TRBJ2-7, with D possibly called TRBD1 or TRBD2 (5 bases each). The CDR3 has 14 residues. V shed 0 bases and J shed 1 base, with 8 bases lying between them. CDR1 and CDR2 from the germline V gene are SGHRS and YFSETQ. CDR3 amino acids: CASSLGDQSYEQYF. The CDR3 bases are TGCGCCAGCAGCTTGGGGGACCAATCCTACGAGCAGTACTTC.

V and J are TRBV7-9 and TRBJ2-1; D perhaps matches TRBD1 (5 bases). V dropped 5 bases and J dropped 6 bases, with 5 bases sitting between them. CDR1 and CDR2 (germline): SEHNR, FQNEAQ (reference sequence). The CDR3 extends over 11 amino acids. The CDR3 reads CASSTGNEQFF. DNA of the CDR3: TGTGCCAGCAGCACAGGCAATGAGCAGTTCTTC.

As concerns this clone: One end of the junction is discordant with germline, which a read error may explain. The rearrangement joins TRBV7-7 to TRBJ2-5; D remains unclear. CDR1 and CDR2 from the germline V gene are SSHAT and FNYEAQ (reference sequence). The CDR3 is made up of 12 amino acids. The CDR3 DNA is TGTGCTAGCAGCTTAAGTGGGGAGACCCAGTACTTC. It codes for CASSLSGETQYF.

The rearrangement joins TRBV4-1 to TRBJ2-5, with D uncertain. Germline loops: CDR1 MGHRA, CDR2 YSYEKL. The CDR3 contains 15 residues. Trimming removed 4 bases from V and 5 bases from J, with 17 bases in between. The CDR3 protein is CASSPAIGPRETQYF. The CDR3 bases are TGCGCCAGCAGCCCCGCCATTGGGCCCCGGGAGACCCAGTACTTC.

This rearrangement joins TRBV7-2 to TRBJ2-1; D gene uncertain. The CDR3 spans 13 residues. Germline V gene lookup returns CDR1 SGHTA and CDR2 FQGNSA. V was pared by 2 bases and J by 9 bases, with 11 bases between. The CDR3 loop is CASSLNRDGEQFF. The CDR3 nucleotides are TGTGCCAGCAGCTTAAATCGCGATGGTGAGCAGTTCTTC.

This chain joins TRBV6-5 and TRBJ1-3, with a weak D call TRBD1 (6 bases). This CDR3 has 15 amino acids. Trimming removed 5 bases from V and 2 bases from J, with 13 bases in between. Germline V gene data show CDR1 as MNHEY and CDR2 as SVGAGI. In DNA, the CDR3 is TGTGCCAGCAGTAGAACCGGGACAACTGGAAACACCATATATTTT. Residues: CASSRTGTTGNTIYF.

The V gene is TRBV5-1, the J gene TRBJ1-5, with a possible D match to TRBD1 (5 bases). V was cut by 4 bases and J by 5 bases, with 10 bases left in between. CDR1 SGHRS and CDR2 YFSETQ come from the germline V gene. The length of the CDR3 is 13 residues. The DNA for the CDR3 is TGCGCCAGCAGCACGGACACAGATCAGCCCCAGCATTTT. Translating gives CASSTDTDQPQHF. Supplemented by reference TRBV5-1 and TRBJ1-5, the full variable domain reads KAGVTQTPRYLIKTRGQQVTLSCSPISGHRSVSWYQQTPGQGLQFLFEYFSETQRNKGNFPGRFSGRQFSNSRSEMNVSTLELGDSALYLCASSTDTDQPQHFGDGTRLSIL.

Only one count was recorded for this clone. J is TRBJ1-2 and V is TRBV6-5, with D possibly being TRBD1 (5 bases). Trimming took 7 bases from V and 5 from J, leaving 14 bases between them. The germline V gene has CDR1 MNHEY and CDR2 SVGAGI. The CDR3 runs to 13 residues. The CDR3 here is CASMAGREYGYTF. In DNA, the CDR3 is TGTGCCAGCATGGCAGGGAGGGAGTATGGCTACACCTTC.

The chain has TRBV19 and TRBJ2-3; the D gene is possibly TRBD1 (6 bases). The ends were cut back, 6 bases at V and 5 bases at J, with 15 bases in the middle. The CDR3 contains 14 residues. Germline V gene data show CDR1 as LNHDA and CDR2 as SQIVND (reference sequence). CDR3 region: CASSLGARGDTQYF. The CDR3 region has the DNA TGTGCCAGTAGCCTCGGAGCCAGGGGAGATACGCAGTATTTT.

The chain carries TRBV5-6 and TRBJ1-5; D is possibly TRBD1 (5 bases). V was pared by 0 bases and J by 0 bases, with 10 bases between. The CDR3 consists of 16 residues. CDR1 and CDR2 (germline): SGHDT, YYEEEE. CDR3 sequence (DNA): TGTGCCAGCAGCTTGGGGGGGTTTAATAGCAATCAGCCCCAGCATTTT. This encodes CASSLGGFNSNQPQHF.

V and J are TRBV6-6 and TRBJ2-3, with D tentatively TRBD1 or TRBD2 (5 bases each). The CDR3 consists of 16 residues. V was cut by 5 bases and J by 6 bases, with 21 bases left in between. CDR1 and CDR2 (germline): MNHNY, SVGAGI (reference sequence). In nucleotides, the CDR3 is TGTGCCAGCAGTAACCCCCGGGACGGATCCATCGATACGCAGTATTTT. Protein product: CASSNPRDGSIDTQYF.

CDR3 loop: CASSPMVAANEKLFF. CDR3 coding DNA: TGTGCCAGCAGTCCCATGGTGGCAGCTAATGAAAAACTGTTTTTT. The rearrangement joins TRBV6-5 to TRBJ1-4; no definite D call. CDR3 length equals 15 residues. CDR1 is MNHEY, CDR2 SVGAGI, per germline. V lost 5 bases and J 3 bases, leaving 13 bases between the germline ends.

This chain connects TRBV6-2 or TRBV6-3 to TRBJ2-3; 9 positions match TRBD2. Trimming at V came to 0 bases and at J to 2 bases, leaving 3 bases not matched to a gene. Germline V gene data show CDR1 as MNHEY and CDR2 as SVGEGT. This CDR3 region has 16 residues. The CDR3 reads CASSYSPSGITDTQYF. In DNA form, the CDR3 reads TGTGCCAGCAGTTACTCGCCTAGCGGGATCACAGATACGCAGTATTTT.

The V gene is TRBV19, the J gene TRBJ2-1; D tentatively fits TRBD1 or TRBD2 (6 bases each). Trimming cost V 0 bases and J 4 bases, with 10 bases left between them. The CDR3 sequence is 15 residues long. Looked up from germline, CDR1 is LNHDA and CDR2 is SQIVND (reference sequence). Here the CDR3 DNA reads TGTGCCAGTAGTATAGAGGGGGGCACTTACAATGAGCAGTTCTTC. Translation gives CASSIEGGTYNEQFF.

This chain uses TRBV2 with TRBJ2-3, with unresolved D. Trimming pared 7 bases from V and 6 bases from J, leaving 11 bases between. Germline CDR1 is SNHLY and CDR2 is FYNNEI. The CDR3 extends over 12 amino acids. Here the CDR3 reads CASTLPRDTQYF. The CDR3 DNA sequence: TGTGCCAGCACCCTCCCCCGGGATACGCAGTATTTT.

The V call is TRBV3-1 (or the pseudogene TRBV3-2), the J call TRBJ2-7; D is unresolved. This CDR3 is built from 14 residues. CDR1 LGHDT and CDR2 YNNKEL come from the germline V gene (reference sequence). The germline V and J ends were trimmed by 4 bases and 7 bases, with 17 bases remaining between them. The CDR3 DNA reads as TGTGCCAGCAGCCCGCTTCAGCGTCTGGGGGAGCAGTACTTC. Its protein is CASSPLQRLGEQYF.

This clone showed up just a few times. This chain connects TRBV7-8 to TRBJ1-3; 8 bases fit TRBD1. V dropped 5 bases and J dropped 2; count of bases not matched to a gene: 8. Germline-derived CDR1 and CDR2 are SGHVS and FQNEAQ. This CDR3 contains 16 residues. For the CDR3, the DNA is TGTGCCAGCAGCCCCGAGGGACAGGCTACTGGAAACACCATATATTTT. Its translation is CASSPEGQATGNTIYF.

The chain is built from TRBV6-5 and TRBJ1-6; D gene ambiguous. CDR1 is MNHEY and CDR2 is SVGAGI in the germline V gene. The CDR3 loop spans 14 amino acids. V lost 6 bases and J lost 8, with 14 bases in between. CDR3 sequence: CASRNSPADSPLHF. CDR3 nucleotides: TGTGCCAGCAGAAACAGTCCTGCCGATTCACCCCTCCACTTT.

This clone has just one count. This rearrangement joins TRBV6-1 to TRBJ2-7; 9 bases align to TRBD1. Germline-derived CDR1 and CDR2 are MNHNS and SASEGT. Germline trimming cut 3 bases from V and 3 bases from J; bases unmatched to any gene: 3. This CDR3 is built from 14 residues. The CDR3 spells CASSDWTGVYEQYF. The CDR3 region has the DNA TGTGCCAGCAGTGATTGGACAGGGGTCTACGAGCAGTACTTC.